This TCR beta chain was sequenced during a study of shared clonotypes between healthy human individuals. Study-wide points: Generation probabilities of non-shared clonotypes were lower (relative to those shared by all four donors). It was observed that roughly 5.4% of naive CD4 clonotypes were shared across a handful of donors. The represented genetic and exposure-history diversity was limited by the small number of donors.

Points on this clone: Its antigen is as yet unknown. Other DNA sequences from this sample encode an identical CDR3 as well.

For each subset, genomic DNA was distributed in equal portions over several immunoSEQ plates. Produced via immunoSEQ multiplex PCR; TCRdb's table is partial and in-frame only. The sample carries 2 million to 3 million clones, 80% to 95% recorded once. The CDR3 extends over 14 amino acids. CDR1 KGHSH and CDR2 LQKENI come from the germline V gene. V lost 2 bases and J 0 bases, leaving 4 bases between the germline ends. The rearrangement uses TRBV18 and TRBJ1-4; D unclear. This clonotype was sampled from a man aged 18-30 years in good health. Some clones in this sample may be carry-over from other donors' samples. Input material: naive CD4+ T cells from PBMCs. Noted subset: CD45RA+ positively selected. The CDR3 nucleotides read TGTGCCAGCTCACCAGGCGCAACTAATGAAAAACTGTTTTTT. As protein: CASSPGATNEKLFF.